This T cell receptor beta chain was recorded in a study of blood T cells in healthy people across ages. A second PCR of 7 to 11 cycles used a sample-barcoded 5' primer and a J-beta primer mix. TCRdb independently ran MiXCR on the 5' RACE reads; one entry per CDR3 protein. The sample gives 900,000 to 950,000 distinct CDR3 sequences, about 28% of which show up once; 10% is in the top ten. Study-level findings and limits: With naive T cell percentage, TCR beta diversity showed a strong correlation. The long-lived group displayed more naive CD4+ cells, plus higher diversity, than the aged donors did.

Regarding this clonotype: The target antigen is unknown.

The J segment lost 3 bases and the V segment lost 0 bases, leaving 3 bases of the junction unmatched. The CDR3 extends over 15 amino acids. Germline V gives CDR1 MNHEY, CDR2 SVGEGT. These data also formed part of another study, on T cells of mothers and their children.

This TCR came from a woman between 35 and 50 years old in good health. The specimen was blood. The V call is TRBV6-2 or TRBV6-3, the J call TRBJ2-5; TRBD1 aligns across 8 bases. In DNA, the CDR3 is TGTGCCAGCAGTTACTCGACGGACAGGGAAGAGACCCAGTACTTC. Residues: CASSYSTDREETQYF.